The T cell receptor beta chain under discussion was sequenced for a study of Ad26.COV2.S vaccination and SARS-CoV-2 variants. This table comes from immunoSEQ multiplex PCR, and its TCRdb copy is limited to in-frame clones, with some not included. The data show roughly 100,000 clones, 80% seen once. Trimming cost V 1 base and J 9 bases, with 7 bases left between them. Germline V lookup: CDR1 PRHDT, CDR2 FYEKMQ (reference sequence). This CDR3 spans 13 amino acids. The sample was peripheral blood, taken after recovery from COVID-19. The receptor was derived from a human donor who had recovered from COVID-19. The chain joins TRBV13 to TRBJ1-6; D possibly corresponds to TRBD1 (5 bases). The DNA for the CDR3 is TGTGCCAGCAGCTTAGATGGGGGTTCACCCCTCCACTTT. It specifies CASSLDGGSPLHF.